This TCR beta chain is drawn from a study of blood T cell repertoires in COVID-19. Study as a whole: COVID-19 samples from acute and convalescent phases originated in the United States, Italy and Spain. PBMCs, B-cell-depleted T cells, or T cells were the source of the cDNA or gDNA that made up the material.

The table came from immunoSEQ multiplex PCR; TCRdb's copy has only in-frame clones and leaves some out. The table records a few hundred thousand clones, around 83% of them present only once. With 5 bases clipped from V and 7 bases from J, the junction kept 13 bases outside the gene matches. This CDR3 region has 16 residues. Looked up from germline, CDR1 is SGHNT and CDR2 is YENEEA. What was sequenced was peripheral blood. This receptor was taken from a woman aged 40 to 50 who had recovered from COVID-19. The rearrangement joins TRBV11-3 to TRBJ2-1; 8 nucleotides agree with TRBD1. CDR3 coding DNA: TGTGCCAGCAGCCCGACACCACAGGGGGGAAGTAATGAGCAGTTCTTC. Its protein is CASSPTPQGGSNEQFF.